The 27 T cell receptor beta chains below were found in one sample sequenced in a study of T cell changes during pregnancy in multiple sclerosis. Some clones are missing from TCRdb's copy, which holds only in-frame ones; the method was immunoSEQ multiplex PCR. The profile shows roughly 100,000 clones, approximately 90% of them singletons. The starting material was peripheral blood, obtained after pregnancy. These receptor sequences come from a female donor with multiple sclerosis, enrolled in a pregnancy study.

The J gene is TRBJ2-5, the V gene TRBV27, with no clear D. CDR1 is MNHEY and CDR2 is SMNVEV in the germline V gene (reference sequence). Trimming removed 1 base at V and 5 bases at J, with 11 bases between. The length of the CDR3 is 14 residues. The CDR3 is CASSLLVLRETQYF. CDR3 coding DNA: TGTGCCAGCAGTTTATTGGTGTTGAGGGAGACCCAGTACTTC.

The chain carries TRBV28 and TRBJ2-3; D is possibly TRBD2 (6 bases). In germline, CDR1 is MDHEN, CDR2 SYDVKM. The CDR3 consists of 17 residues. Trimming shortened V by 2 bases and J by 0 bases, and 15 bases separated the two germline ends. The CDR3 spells CASSLTLSSASTDTQYF. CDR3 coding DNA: TGTGCCAGCAGTTTAACGCTGTCTAGCGCTAGCACAGATACGCAGTATTTT.

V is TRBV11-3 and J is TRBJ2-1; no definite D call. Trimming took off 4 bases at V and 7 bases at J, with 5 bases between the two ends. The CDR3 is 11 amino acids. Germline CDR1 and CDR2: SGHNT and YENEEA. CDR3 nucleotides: TGTGCCAGCAGCTCCCATAATGAGCAGTTCTTC. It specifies CASSSHNEQFF.

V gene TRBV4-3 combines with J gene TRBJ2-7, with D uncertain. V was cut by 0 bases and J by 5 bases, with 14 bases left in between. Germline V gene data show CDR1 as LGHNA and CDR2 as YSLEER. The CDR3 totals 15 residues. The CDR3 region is CASSQDVTASDEQYF. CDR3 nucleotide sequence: TGCGCCAGCAGCCAAGATGTGACTGCAAGCGACGAGCAGTACTTC.

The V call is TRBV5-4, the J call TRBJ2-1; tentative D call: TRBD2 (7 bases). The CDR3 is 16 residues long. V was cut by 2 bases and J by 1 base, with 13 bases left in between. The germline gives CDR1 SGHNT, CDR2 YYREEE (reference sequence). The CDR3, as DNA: TGTGCCAGCAGCTTTGGGGGGGCGGGTTCCTACAATGAGCAGTTCTTC. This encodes CASSFGGAGSYNEQFF.

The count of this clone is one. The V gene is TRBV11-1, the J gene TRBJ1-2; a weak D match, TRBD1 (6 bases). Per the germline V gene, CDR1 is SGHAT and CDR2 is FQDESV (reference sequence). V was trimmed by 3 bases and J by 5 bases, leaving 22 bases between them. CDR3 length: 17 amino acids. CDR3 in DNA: TGTGCCAGCAGCTTCAGGGGCCAGAAGGGAGAGGTGTATGGCTACACCTTC. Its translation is CASSFRGQKGEVYGYTF.

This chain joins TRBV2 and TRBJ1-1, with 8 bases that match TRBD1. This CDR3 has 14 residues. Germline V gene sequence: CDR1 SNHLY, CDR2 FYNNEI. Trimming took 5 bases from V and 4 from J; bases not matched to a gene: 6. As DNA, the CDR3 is TGTGCCAGCAGTTTACAGGGGGTTGGCACTGAAGCTTTCTTT. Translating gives CASSLQGVGTEAFF.

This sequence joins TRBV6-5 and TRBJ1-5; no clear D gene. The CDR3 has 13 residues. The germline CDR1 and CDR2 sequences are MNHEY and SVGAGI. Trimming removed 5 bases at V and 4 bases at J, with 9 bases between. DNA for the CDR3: TGTGCCAGCAGTGGAGGGAGGAATCAGCCCCAGCATTTT. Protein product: CASSGGRNQPQHF.

In DNA form, the CDR3 reads TGTGCCAGCTCACCAATACGGGACAGGGTCGTGAATGAGCAGTTCTTC. Residues: CASSPIRDRVVNEQFF. The rearrangement joins TRBV18 to TRBJ2-1; 9 bases agree with TRBD1. Germline CDR1 reads KGHSH; CDR2 reads LQKENI. Losses at the gene ends were 2 bases for V and 7 bases for J; bases not matched to a gene: 9. This CDR3 region has 16 residues.

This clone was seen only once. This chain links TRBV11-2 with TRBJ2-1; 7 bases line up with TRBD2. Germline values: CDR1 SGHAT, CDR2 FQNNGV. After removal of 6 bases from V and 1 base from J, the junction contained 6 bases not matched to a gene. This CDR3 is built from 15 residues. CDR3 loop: CASSRDYASYNEQFF. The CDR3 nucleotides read TGTGCCAGCAGTCGGGACTACGCGTCCTACAATGAGCAGTTCTTC.

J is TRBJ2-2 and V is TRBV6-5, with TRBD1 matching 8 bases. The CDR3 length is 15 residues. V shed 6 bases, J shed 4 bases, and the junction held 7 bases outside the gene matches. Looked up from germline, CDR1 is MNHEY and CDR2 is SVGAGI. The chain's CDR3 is CASSRTGSITGELFF. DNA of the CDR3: TGTGCCAGCAGCCGGACAGGGAGTATCACCGGGGAGCTGTTTTTT.

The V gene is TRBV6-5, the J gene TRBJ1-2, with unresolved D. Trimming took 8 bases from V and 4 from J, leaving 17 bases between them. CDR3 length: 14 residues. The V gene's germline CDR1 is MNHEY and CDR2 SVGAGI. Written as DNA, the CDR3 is TGTGCCAGCTTCCCTGCAGGAGGTAGCTATGGCTACACCTTC. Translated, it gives CASFPAGGSYGYTF.

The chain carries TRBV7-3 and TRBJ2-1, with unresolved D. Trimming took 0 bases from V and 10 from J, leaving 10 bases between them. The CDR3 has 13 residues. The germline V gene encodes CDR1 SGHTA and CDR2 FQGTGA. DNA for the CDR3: TGTGCCAGCAGCTTAACTGAGAACGTAGAGCAGTTCTTC. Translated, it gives CASSLTENVEQFF.

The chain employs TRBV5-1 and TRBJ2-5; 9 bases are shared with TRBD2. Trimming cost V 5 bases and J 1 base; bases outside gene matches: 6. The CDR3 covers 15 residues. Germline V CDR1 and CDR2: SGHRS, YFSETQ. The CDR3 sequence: CASSPNSGSQETQYF. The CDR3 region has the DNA TGCGCCAGCAGTCCGAATAGCGGGAGCCAAGAGACCCAGTACTTC.

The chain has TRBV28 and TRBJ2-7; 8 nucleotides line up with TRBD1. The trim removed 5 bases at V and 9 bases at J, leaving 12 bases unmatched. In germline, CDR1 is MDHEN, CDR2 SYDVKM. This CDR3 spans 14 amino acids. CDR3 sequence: CASSPSQGAVGQYF. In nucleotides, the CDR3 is TGTGCCAGCAGTCCAAGCCAGGGGGCAGTAGGGCAGTACTTC.

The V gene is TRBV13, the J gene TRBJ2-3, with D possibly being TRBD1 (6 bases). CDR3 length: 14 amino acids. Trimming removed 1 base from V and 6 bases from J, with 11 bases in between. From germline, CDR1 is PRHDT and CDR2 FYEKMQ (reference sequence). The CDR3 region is CASSLDRAEDTQYF. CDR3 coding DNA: TGTGCCAGCAGCTTAGACAGGGCTGAGGATACGCAGTATTTT.

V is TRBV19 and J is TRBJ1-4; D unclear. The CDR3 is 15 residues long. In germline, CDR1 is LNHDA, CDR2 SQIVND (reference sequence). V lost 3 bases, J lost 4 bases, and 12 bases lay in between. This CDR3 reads CASSILESGNEKLFF. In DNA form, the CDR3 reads TGTGCCAGTAGTATCTTGGAGTCGGGTAATGAAAAACTGTTTTTT.

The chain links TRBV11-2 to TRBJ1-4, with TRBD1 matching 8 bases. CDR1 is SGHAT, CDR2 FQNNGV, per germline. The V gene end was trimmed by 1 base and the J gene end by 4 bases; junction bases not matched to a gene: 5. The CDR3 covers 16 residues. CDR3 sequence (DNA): TGTGCCAGCAGCTTAGTCCGGGACAGGTTTAATGAAAAACTGTTTTTT. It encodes CASSLVRDRFNEKLFF.

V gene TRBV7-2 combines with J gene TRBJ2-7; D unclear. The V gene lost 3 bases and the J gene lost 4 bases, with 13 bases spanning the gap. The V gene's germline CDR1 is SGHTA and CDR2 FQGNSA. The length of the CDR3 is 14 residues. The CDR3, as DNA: TGTGCCAGCAGCTTCGGGTCTACGTCTTACGAGCAGTACTTC. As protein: CASSFGSTSYEQYF.

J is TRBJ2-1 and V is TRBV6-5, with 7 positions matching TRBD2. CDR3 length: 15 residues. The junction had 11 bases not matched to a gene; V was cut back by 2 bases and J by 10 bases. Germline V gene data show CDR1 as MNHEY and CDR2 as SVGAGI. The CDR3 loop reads CASSYDVGGGEEQFF. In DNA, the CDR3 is TGTGCCAGCAGTTACGATGTGGGGGGGGGAGAGGAGCAGTTCTTC.

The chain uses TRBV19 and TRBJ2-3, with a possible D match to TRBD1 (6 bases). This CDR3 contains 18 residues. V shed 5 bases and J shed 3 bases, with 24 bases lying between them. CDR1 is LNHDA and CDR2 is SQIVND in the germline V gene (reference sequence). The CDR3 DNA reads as TGTGCCAGTAGTGACCTTGGTGGAGGCAGGGGCCGAACAGATACGCAGTATTTT. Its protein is CASSDLGGGRGRTDTQYF.

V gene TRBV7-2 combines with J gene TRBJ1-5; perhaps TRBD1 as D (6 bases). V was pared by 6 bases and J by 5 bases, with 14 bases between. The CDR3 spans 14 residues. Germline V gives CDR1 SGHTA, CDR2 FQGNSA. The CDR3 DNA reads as TGTGCCAGCAGGCAGGGTGGGGGCGATCAGCCCCAGCATTTT. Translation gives CASRQGGGDQPQHF.

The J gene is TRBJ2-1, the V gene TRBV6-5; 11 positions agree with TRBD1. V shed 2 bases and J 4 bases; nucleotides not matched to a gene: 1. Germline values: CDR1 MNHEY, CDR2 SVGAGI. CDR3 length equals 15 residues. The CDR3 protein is CASSYGTGGYNEQFF. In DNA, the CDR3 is TGTGCCAGCAGTTACGGGACAGGGGGATACAATGAGCAGTTCTTC.

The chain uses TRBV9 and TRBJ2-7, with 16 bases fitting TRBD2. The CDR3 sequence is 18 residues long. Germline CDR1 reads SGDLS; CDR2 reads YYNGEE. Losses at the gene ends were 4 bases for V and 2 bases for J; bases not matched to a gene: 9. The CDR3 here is CASSSGTSGGAQPYEQYF. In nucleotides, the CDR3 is TGTGCCAGCAGCTCAGGGACTAGCGGGGGGGCCCAACCCTACGAGCAGTACTTC.

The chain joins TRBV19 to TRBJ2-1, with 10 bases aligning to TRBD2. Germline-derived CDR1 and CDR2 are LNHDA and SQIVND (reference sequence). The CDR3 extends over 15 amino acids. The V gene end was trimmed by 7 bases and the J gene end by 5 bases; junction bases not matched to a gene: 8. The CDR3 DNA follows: TGTGCCAGTAACCCCGGGACTAGCGAAAACAATGAGCAGTTCTTC. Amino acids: CASNPGTSENNEQFF.

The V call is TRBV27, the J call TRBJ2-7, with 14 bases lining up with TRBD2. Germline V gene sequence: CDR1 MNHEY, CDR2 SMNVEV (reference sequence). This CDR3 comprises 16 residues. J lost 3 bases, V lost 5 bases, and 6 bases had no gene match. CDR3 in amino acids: CASSPRLAGGVYEQYF. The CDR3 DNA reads TGTGCCAGCAGTCCTCGACTAGCGGGGGGGGTCTACGAGCAGTACTTC.

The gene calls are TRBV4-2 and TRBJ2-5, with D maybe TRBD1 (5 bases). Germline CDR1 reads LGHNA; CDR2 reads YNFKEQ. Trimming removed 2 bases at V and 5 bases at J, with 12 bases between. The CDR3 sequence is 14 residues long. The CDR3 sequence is CASSQNLRGETQYF. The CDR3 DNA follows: TGTGCCAGCAGCCAAAATCTTAGGGGTGAGACCCAGTACTTC.